The next 15 T cell receptor beta chains were all read from a single sample in a study of T cells in Graves' hyperthyroidism and ophthalmopathy (dated by TCRdb to the late 2010s). Library preparation used multiplex PCR. This sample was sequenced with an Illumina HiSeq 2000. The TCR beta CDR3 regions were amplified from the RNA transcripts. The first round of RT-PCR for the TCR CDR3 was performed with the HTBI primer set and the Qiagen OneStep RT-PCR kit. Clones were called with MiXCR by TCRdb after fastp trimmed the public reads at Q25, and only in-frame beta chains were retained. Rows with one shared CDR3 protein collapse into an entry with the most common genes and DNA. Here the sample has roughly 640,000 distinct CDR3 sequences; roughly 16% occur a single time. Together, the top ten hold roughly 3.3% of the sample. Sequencing was done on a sample of blood. The origin of the receptors is a woman between 40 and 50 years old with Graves' ophthalmopathy.

To note about this clonotype: Just one base apart from a much larger clone, this may be a read error. The chain has TRBV6-5 and TRBJ1-4, with D hard to call. The CDR3 covers 15 residues. Between the trimmed V and J ends, which lost 5 bases and 7 bases, there was a span of 17 bases. CDR1 is MNHEY, CDR2 SVGAGI, per germline. CDR3: CASSESSTVGEKLFF. The CDR3 DNA reads TGTGCCAGCAGTGAGTCGAGTACAGTGGGTGAAAAACTGTTTTTT.

The chain uses TRBV6-2 or TRBV6-3 and TRBJ1-6; D not certain. The V and J ends lost 8 bases and 8 bases respectively, with 16 bases between them. The germline gives CDR1 MNHEY, CDR2 SVGEGT. This CDR3 is 14 amino acids long. In nucleotides, the CDR3 is TGTGCCAGCTATACTCTTCGGGGATATTCACCCCTCCACTTT. It translates to CASYTLRGYSPLHF.

This clonotype showed up many times. The rearrangement joins TRBV6-1 to TRBJ1-5; D perhaps matches TRBD1 (5 bases). Trimming shortened V by 7 bases and J by 4 bases, and 17 bases separated the two germline ends. Germline loops: CDR1 MNHNS, CDR2 SASEGT. The CDR3 contains 15 residues. CDR3 region: CASIQASTVNQPQHF. As DNA, the CDR3 is TGTGCCAGCATTCAAGCCTCGACAGTAAATCAGCCCCAGCATTTT.

The chain joins TRBV12-3 or TRBV12-4 to TRBJ1-4; D is uncertain. This CDR3 region has 14 residues. V was cut by 6 bases and J by 0 bases, with 8 bases left in between. CDR3: CASRDRSTNEKLFF. The DNA of the CDR3 is TGTGCCAGCAGGGACCGCTCAACTAATGAAAAACTGTTTTTT.

This clonotype was seen ten or more times. The J gene is TRBJ1-2, the V gene TRBV6-1, with D perhaps matching TRBD1 (5 bases). The CDR3 contains 17 residues. From germline, CDR1 is MNHNS and CDR2 SASEGT. With 6 bases removed from V and 0 bases from J, the gap between germline ends came to 20 bases. The CDR3 DNA reads as TGTGCCAGCAGACCCAATGGATGGGACCCAGCTAACTATGGCTACACCTTC. It encodes CASRPNGWDPANYGYTF.

This clonotype was counted many times. The chain's CDR3 is CASSPLGRANTEAFF. CDR3 bases: TGTGCCAGCTCACCGTTAGGCAGGGCGAACACTGAAGCTTTCTTT. The chain employs TRBV18 and TRBJ1-1; perhaps TRBD1 as D (5 bases). Trimming removed 3 bases at V and 1 base at J, with 12 bases between. The germline CDR1 and CDR2 sequences are KGHSH and LQKENI. The CDR3 sequence is 15 residues long.

The chain couples TRBV6-2 or TRBV6-3 to TRBJ1-6, with 9 bases fitting TRBD1. Germline V gene sequence: CDR1 MNHEY, CDR2 SVGEGT. After removal of 6 bases from V and 11 bases from J, the junction contained 11 bases not matched to a gene. CDR3 length: 15 amino acids. The CDR3 protein is CASSTFPTGGAPLHF. The CDR3 nucleotides are TGTGCCAGCAGCACCTTTCCGACAGGGGGTGCACCCCTCCACTTT.

This clonotype was found many times. The rearrangement joins TRBV7-9 to TRBJ2-3; unclear D gene. The CDR3 contains 16 residues. The V and J ends lost 0 bases and 2 bases respectively, with 12 bases between them. Germline loops: CDR1 SEHNR, CDR2 FQNEAQ (reference sequence). CDR3 protein: CASSLAERENTDTQYF. The CDR3 nucleotides are TGTGCCAGCAGCTTAGCGGAAAGGGAAAACACAGATACGCAGTATTTT.

This sequence joins TRBV7-2 and TRBJ2-1, with 9 bases fitting TRBD2. This CDR3 comprises 15 residues. The V and J ends lost 5 bases and 8 bases, in that order; junction bases with no gene match: 10. Germline CDR1 reads SGHTA; CDR2 reads FQGNSA. The CDR3 sequence is CASSHLGGRAHEQFF. In nucleotides, the CDR3 is TGTGCCAGCAGCCATCTTGGCGGGAGGGCCCATGAGCAGTTCTTC.

In its sample, this clonotype was seen many times. The rearrangement joins TRBV5-1 to TRBJ2-1; 10 nucleotides match TRBD2. V gave up 1 base and J gave up 6 bases; unmatched junction bases: 4. Per germline, CDR1 SGHRS and CDR2 YFSETQ. This CDR3 is built from 15 residues. DNA for the CDR3: TGCGCCAGCAGCTTGAGCGGGAGGGCCATCAATGAGCAGTTCTTC. Encoded protein: CASSLSGRAINEQFF.

Ten or more counts support this clonotype. This chain connects TRBV12-3 or TRBV12-4 to TRBJ2-7; D remains unclear. The V end was cut by 1 base, the J end by 0 bases, with 7 bases between. The CDR3 extends over 14 amino acids. The CDR3 sequence: CASSLEPPSYEQYF. In DNA, the CDR3 is TGTGCCAGCAGTTTAGAGCCCCCCTCCTACGAGCAGTACTTC.

This clonotype was recorded at least ten times. The chain recombines TRBV12-3 or TRBV12-4 with TRBJ1-1; no definite D call. This CDR3 has 13 residues. V was cut by 4 bases and J by 1 base, with 7 bases left in between. The CDR3 nucleotides read TGTGCCAGCAGTTGGGCTTCGAACACTGAAGCTTTCTTT. Residues: CASSWASNTEAFF.

Details on this clonotype: A much bigger clone sits one base away, suggesting this may be a read error. The rearrangement uses TRBV2 and TRBJ2-3; D unresolved. The CDR3 has 11 residues. V was clipped by 10 bases and J by 0 bases, with 5 bases between them. In germline, CDR1 is SNHLY, CDR2 FYNNEI. The CDR3 spells CATTSTDTQYF. In nucleotides, the CDR3 is TGTGCCACCACTAGCACAGATACGCAGTATTTT.

The chain employs TRBV20-1 and TRBJ1-1; 9 bases agree with TRBD1. Germline V gene data show CDR1 as DFQATT and CDR2 as SNEGSKA (reference sequence). The junction had 11 bases not matched to a gene; V was cut back by 1 base and J by 8 bases. The CDR3 loop spans 15 amino acids. DNA for the CDR3: TGCAGTGCTAGAGCACAGGGGGCGCGGATTGCCGAAGCTTTCTTT. It codes for CSARAQGARIAEAFF.

This clonotype was recorded many times. The chain is built from TRBV29-1 and TRBJ2-3; 7 bases agree with TRBD2. Germline V gives CDR1 SQVTM, CDR2 ANQGSEA. The J segment lost 4 bases and the V segment lost 3 bases, leaving 13 bases of the junction unmatched. The CDR3 contains 16 residues. CDR3 in amino acids: CSVDGGGRAGPDTQYF. The CDR3 coding sequence is TGCAGCGTTGACGGTGGTGGGAGGGCCGGCCCAGATACGCAGTATTTT.